This TCR beta chain originates from a study of T-cell memory formation after mild COVID-19. Whole-study results and caveats: Day 15 to 85 contracting clones showed balanced CD4/CD8; day 15 to 37 expanders favored CD4+. Second-wave clones with a day 37 peak had unconfirmed SARS-CoV-2 specificity.

Ten or more counts support this clonotype. Its target is unknown. TCRdb independently ran MiXCR on the 5' RACE reads; one entry per CDR3 protein. This sample has about 400,000 distinct CDR3 sequences; around a quarter occur once, and the top ten carry 10% to 15%. The source of this sequence is an adult woman who had mild COVID-19 (a few samples of this study predate the infection). Cell type and time point are not known. The sequencing sample was made of PBMCs or a T cell subset sorted from them (not recorded which).

This CDR3 is CASSGFGGEFYNEQFF. For the CDR3, the DNA is TGTGCCAGCAGTGGATTTGGGGGGGAGTTCTACAATGAGCAGTTCTTC. The chain has TRBV12-3 or TRBV12-4 and TRBJ2-1, with 7 bases that match TRBD2. The CDR3 sequence is 16 residues long. The V segment lost 5 bases and the J segment 3 bases; nucleotides outside the gene matches: 10.